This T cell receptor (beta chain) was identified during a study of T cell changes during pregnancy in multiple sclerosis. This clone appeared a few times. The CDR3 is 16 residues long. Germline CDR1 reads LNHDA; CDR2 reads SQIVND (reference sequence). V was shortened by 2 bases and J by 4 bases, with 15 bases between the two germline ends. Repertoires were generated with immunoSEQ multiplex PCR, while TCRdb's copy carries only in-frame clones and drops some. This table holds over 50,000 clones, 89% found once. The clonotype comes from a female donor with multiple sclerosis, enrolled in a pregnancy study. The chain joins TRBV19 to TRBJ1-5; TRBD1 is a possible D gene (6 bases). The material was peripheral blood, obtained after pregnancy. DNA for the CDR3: TGTGCCAGTAGTATATGGCTGGGGCAGGGGAATCAGCCCCAGCATTTT. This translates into CASSIWLGQGNQPQHF.